Only a few counts were recorded for the clone carrying this TCR beta chain. This sample was taken from a study of T cells after yellow fever vaccination. TCRdb reprocessed the 5' RACE reads with MiXCR, giving one entry per CDR3 protein. The sample contains 200,000 to 250,000 distinct CDR3 sequences, 6.5% to 8.5% of which appear only once. The sequences come from CD4+ T cells sorted from PBMCs, collected 15 days after the yellow fever booster vaccination. This TCR was sampled from a man aged 25-40 years who received the YFV17D yellow fever vaccine.

The CDR3: CASSESDYVITPETQYF. Here the CDR3 DNA reads TGCGCCAGCAGTGAGTCGGACTACGTGATCACGCCAGAGACCCAGTACTTC. This sequence joins TRBV10-2 and TRBJ2-5; TRBD2 is a possible D gene (6 bases). Germline CDR1 and CDR2: WSHSY and SAAADI. Trimming took 0 bases from V and 4 from J, leaving 18 bases between them. The CDR3 is 17 residues long.